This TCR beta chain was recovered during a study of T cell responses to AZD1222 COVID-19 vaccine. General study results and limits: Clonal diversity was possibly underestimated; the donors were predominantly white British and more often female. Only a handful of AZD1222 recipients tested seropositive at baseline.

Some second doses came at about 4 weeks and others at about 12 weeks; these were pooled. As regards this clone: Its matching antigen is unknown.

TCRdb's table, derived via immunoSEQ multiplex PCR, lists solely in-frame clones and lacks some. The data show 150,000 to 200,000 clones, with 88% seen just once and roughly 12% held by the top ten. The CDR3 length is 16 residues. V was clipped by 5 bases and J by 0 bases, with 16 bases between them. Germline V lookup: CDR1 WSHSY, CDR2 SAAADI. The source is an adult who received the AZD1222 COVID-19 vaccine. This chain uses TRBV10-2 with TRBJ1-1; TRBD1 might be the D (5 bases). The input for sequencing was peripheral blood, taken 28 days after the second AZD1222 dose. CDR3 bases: TGCGCCAGCAGTCGACGGCAGGGCTTCATGAACACTGAAGCTTTCTTT. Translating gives CASSRRQGFMNTEAFF.